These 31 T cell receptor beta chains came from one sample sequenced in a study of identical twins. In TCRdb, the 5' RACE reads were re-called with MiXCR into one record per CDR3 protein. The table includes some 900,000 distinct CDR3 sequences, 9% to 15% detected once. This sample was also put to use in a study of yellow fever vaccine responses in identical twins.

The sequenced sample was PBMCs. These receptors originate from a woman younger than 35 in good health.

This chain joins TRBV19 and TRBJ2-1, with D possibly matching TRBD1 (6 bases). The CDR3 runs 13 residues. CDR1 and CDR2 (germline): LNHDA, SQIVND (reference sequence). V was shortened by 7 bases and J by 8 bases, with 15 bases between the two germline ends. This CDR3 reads CASKGEEYDEQFF. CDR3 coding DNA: TGTGCCAGTAAGGGGGAAGAATACGATGAGCAGTTCTTC.

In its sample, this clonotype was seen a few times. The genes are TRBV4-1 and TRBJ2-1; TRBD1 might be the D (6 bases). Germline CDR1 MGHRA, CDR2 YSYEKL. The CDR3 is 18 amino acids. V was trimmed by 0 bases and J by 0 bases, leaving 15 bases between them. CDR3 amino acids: CASSQDPPQGRSYNEQFF. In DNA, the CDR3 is TGCGCCAGCAGCCAAGATCCCCCACAGGGCCGCTCCTACAATGAGCAGTTCTTC.

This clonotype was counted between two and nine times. The CDR3 loop is CSVESALNTEAFF. The DNA for the CDR3 is TGCAGCGTTGAATCAGCCCTGAACACTGAAGCTTTCTTT. The V gene is TRBV29-1, the J gene TRBJ1-1; D uncertain. CDR1 is SQVTM and CDR2 is ANQGSEA in the germline V gene. The CDR3 runs to 13 residues. Trimming left V 2 bases short and J 0 bases short, with 7 bases between.

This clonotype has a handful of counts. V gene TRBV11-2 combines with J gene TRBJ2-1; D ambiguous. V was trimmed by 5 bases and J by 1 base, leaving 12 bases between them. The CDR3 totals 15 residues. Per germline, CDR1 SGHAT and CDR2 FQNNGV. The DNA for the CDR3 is TGTGCCAGCAGCCAGGACCCTGGGTCCTACAATGAGCAGTTCTTC. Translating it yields CASSQDPGSYNEQFF.

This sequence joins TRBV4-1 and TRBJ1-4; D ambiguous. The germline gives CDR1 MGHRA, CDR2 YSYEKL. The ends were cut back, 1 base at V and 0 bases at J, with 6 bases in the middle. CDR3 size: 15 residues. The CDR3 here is CASSQVPATNEKLFF. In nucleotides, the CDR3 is TGCGCCAGCAGCCAAGTACCTGCAACTAATGAAAAACTGTTTTTT.

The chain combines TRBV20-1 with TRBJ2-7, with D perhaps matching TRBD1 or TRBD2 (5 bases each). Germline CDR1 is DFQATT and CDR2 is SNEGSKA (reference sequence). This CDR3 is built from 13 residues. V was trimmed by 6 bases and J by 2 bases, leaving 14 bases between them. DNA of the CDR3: TGCAGTGCCCACAAGGGGACCCCCTACGAGCAGTACTTC. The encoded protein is CSAHKGTPYEQYF.

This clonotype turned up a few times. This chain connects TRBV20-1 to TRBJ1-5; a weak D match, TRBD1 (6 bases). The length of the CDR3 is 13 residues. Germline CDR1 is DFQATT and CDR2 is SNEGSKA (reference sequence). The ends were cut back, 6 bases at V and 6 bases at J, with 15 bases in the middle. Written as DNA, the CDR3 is TGCAGTGCCATAACAGGGACAAGTCAGCCCCAGCATTTT. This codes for CSAITGTSQPQHF.

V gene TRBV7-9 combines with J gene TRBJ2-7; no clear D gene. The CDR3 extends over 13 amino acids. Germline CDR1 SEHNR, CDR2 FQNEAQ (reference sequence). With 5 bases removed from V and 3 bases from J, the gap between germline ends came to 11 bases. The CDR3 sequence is CASSPDGHYEQYV. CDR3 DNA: TGTGCCAGCAGCCCGGACGGGCACTACGAGCAGTACGTC.

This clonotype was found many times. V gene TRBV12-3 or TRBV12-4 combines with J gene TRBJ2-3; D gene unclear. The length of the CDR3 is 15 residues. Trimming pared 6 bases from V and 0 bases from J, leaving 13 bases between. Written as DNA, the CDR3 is TGTGCCAGCAGCCCCGAGGCTTCTAGCACAGATACGCAGTATTTT. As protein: CASSPEASSTDTQYF.

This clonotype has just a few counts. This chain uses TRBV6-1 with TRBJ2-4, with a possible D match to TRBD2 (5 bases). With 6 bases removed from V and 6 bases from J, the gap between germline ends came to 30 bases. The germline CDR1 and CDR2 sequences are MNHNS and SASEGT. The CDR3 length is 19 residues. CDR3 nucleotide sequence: TGTGCCAGCAGACAACCTTTGGACTTCTTGAACCTAGAGATAAACATTCAGTACTTC. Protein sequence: CASRQPLDFLNLEINIQYF.

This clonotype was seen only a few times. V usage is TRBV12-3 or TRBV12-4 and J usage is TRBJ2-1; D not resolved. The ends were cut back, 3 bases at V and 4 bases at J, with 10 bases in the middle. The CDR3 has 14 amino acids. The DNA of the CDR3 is TGTGCCAGCAGTTTTTCCCAGGTATACAATGAGCAGTTCTTC. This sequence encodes CASSFSQVYNEQFF.

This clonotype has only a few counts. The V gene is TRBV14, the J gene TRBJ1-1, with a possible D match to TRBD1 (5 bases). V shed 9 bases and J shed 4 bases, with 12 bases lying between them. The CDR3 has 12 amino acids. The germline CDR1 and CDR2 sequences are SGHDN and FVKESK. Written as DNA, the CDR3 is TGTGCCAGTGACTTGGGGGGCACTGAAGCTTTCTTT. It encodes CASDLGGTEAFF.

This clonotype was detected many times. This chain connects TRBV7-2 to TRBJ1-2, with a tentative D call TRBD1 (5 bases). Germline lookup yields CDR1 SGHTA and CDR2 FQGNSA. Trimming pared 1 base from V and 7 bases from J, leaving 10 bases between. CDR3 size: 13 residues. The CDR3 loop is CASSLDRLGGYTF. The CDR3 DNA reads TGTGCCAGCAGCTTAGACAGGCTGGGTGGCTACACCTTC.

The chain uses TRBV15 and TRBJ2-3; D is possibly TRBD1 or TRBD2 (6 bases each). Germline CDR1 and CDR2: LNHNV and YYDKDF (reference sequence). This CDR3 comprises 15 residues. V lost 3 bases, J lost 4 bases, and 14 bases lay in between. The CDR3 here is CATSSLGGLSDTQYF. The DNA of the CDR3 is TGTGCCACCAGCAGCTTAGGGGGGTTATCAGATACGCAGTATTTT.

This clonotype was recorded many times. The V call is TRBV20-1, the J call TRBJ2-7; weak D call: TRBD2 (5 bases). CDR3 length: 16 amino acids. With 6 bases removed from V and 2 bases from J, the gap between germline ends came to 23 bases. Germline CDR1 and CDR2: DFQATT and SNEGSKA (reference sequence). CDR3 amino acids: CSAHPLGLAGPYEQYF. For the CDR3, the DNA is TGCAGTGCCCATCCCCTTGGTCTAGCTGGCCCCTACGAGCAGTACTTC.

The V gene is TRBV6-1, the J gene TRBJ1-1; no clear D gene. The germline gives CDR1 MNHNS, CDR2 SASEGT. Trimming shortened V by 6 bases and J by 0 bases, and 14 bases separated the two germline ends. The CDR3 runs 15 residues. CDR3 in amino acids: CASSGGVGLNTEAFF. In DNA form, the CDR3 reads TGTGCCAGCAGCGGTGGGGTTGGATTGAACACTGAAGCTTTCTTT.

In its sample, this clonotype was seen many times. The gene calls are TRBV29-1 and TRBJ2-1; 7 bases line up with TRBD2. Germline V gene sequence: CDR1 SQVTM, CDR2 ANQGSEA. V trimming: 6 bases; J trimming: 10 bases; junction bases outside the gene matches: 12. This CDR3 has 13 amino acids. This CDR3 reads CSVLGLVGSEQFF. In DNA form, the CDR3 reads TGCAGCGTCCTAGGACTAGTGGGTAGCGAGCAGTTCTTC.

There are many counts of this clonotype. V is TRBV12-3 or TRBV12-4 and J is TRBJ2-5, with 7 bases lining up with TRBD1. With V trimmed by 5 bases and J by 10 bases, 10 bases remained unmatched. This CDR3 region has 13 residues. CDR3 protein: CASSLTGRQGQYF. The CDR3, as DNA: TGTGCCAGCAGTCTGACAGGGAGACAAGGCCAGTACTTC.

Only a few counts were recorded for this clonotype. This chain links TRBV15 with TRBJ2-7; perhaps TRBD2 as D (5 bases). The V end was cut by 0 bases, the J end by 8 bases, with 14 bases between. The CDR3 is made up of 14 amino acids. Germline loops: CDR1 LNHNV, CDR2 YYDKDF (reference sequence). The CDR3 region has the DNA TGTGCCACCAGCAGAGACCCGGAGGCTACCAAGCAGTACTTC. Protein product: CATSRDPEATKQYF.

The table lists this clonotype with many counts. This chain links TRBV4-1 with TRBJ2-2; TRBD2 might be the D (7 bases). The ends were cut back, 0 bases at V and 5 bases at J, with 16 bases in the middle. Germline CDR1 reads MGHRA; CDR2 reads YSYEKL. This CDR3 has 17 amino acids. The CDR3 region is CASSQDLAGAGTGELFF. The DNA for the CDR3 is TGCGCCAGCAGCCAAGATTTGGCGGGGGCGGGAACCGGGGAGCTGTTTTTT.

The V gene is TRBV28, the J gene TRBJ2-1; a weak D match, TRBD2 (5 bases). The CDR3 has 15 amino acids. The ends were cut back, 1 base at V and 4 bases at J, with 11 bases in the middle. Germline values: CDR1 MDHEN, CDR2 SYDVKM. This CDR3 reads CASSLSAETYNEQFF. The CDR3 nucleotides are TGTGCCAGCAGTTTATCAGCGGAGACATACAATGAGCAGTTCTTC.

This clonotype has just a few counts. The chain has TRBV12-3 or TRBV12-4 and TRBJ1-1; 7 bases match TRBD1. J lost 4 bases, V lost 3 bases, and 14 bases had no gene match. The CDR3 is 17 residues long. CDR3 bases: TGTGCCAGCAGTTTTAGGAGGACAGGCTTAAGTGGCACTGAAGCTTTCTTT. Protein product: CASSFRRTGLSGTEAFF.

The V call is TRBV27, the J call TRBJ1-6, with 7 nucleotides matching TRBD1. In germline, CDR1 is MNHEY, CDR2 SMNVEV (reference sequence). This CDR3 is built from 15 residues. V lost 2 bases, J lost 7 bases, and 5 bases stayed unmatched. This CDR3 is CASSLGTVENSPLHF. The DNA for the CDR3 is TGTGCCAGCAGTTTAGGGACAGTGGAGAATTCACCCCTCCACTTT.

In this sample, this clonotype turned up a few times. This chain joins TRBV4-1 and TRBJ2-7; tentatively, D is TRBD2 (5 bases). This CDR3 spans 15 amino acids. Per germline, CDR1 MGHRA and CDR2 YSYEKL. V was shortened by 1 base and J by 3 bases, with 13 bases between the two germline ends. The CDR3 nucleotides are TGCGCCAGCAGCCAAGTGGGAGCTAATTTCTACGAGCAGTACTTC. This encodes CASSQVGANFYEQYF.

CDR3 bases: TGTGCCACCAGCAGAGTTCGGACAGGAACTAGCAATCAGCCCCAGCATTTT. Its translation is CATSRVRTGTSNQPQHF. This chain uses TRBV15 with TRBJ1-5; TRBD1 matches at 7 bases. The junction had 6 bases not matched to a gene; V was cut back by 1 base and J by 0 bases. This CDR3 is built from 17 residues. Germline V gene data show CDR1 as LNHNV and CDR2 as YYDKDF (reference sequence).

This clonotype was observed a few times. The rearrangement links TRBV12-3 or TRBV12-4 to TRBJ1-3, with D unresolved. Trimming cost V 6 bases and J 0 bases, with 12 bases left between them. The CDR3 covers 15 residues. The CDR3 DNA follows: TGTGCCAGCAGGGCCGGCCTCGGCTCTGGAAACACCATATATTTT. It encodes CASRAGLGSGNTIYF.

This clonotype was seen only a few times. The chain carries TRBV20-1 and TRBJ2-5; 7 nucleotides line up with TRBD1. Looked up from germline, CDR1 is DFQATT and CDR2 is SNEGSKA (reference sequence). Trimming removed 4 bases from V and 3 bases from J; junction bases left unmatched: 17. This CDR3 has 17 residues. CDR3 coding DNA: TGCAGTGCTAACCCCCAAGAGGGGACAGATAGGGAAGAGACCCAGTACTTC. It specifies CSANPQEGTDREETQYF.

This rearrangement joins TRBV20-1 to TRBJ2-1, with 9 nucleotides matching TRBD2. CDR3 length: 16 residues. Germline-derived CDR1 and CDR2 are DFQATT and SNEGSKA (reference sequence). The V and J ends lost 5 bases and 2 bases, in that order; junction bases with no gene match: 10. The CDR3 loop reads CSARTPTSGTYNEQFF. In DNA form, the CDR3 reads TGCAGTGCTCGGACACCGACTAGCGGAACCTACAATGAGCAGTTCTTC.

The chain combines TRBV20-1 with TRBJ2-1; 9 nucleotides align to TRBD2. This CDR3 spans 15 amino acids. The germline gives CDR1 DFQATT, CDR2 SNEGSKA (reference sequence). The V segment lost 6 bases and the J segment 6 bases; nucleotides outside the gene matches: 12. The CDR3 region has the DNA TGCAGTGCGATCTCCGGGACTAGCCTCACCAATGAGCAGTTCTTC. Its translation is CSAISGTSLTNEQFF.

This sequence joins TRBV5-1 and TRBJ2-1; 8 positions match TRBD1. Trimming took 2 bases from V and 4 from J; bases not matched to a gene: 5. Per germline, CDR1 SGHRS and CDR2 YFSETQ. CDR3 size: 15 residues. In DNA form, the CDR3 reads TGCGCCAGCAGCTTAGGGACAGGCCATTACAATGAGCAGTTCTTC. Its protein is CASSLGTGHYNEQFF.

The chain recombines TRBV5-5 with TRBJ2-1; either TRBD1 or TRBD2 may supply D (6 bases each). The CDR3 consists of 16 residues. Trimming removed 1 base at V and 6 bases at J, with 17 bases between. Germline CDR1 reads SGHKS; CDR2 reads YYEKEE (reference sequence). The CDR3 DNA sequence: TGTGCCAGCAGCTTGATGCGGCGGGACACCTTCAATGAGCAGTTCTTC. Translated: CASSLMRRDTFNEQFF.